The clone carrying this T cell receptor gamma chain turned up a few times. Its cognate antigen is unknown. RNA was extracted from the cells and then reverse transcribed. Pooled V-gene forward primers with one constant-region reverse primer generated the CDR3 amplicons by multiplex PCR. TCRdb reprocessed the multiplex PCR reads through CATT. This sample has 35,000 or so gamma-chain clones, with just over 20% found just once. These data come from a study of Vδ1+ human thymocytes. Study results and caveats: Highly polyclonal TRG and TRD repertoires with Gaussian CDR3 length distributions appeared in thymus.

The V segment lost 6 bases and the J segment 8 bases; nucleotides outside the gene matches: 6. CDR1 is GITISATS and CDR2 is ISYDGTV in the germline V gene (reference sequence). The CDR3 spans 12 residues. The V call is TRGV9, the J call TRGJP2. The TCR sequence derives from a girl under three years old who had congenital heart surgery. The sample was Vdelta1+ gamma-delta thymocytes from the thymus. Stated subset: FACS-sorted CD3+ TCRalphabeta- TCRVdelta1+ TCRVdelta2- thymocytes. The CDR3 here is CALWSTDWIKTF. CDR3 sequence (DNA): TGTGCCTTGTGGTCAACAGATTGGATCAAGACGTTT.